The 28 T cell receptor beta chains given below trace back to one sample, sequenced in a study of shared clonotypes between healthy human individuals. Sequencing used immunoSEQ multiplex PCR; TCRdb keeps in-frame clones, though not all of them. The sample comprises about 2.5 million clones, 85% to 95% of which are singletons, and about 0.36% rests with the top ten. Sequencing used naive CD4+ T cells from PBMCs. As for subset: CD45RA+ positively selected. The receptors come from a man in his late teens or twenties in good health. Some clones in this sample may be carry-over from other donors' samples.

This sequence joins TRBV4-1 and TRBJ1-2, with D maybe TRBD1 (5 bases). This CDR3 is built from 22 residues. Trimming took off 1 base at V and 1 base at J, with 31 bases between the two ends. Germline V gene data show CDR1 as MGHRA and CDR2 as YSYEKL. This chain's CDR3 is CASSQVKSESRGRIESNYGYTF. CDR3 nucleotide sequence: TGCGCCAGCAGCCAAGTCAAGTCGGAGTCGCGGGGGAGGATTGAGAGTAACTATGGCTACACCTTC.

J is TRBJ1-4 and V is TRBV7-9; D call uncertain. The CDR3 sequence is 14 residues long. Trimming took off 3 bases at V and 4 bases at J, with 9 bases between the two ends. CDR1 and CDR2 from the germline V gene are SEHNR and FQNEAQ (reference sequence). The CDR3 reads CASSFAGSNEKLFF. The CDR3 DNA sequence: TGTGCCAGCAGCTTCGCCGGGAGTAATGAAAAACTGTTTTTT.

The chain couples TRBV2 to TRBJ1-5; no clear D. The germline V gene has CDR1 SNHLY and CDR2 FYNNEI. Trimming removed 3 bases at V and 4 bases at J, with 13 bases between. This CDR3 contains 15 residues. In DNA form, the CDR3 reads TGTGCCAGCAGTGAGAGGGCCCTAGCTAATCAGCCCCAGCATTTT. It is translated as CASSERALANQPQHF.

The V call is TRBV4-1, the J call TRBJ2-2, with 8 nucleotides matching TRBD2. CDR1 MGHRA and CDR2 YSYEKL come from the germline V gene. This CDR3 has 16 residues. V lost 1 base and J lost 3; bases outside the gene matches: 4. CDR3 sequence (DNA): TGCGCCAGCAGCCAAGTGACGGGAGGGCACACCGGGGAGCTGTTTTTT. Amino acid sequence: CASSQVTGGHTGELFF.

The chain links TRBV18 to TRBJ1-1; 12 bases are shared with TRBD1. There are 18 residues in the CDR3. CDR1 is KGHSH, CDR2 LQKENI, per germline. Trimming took 4 bases from V and 1 from J; bases not matched to a gene: 10. CDR3 loop: CASSHSGTGGIWNTEAFF. The CDR3 DNA is TGTGCCAGCTCACACTCCGGGACAGGGGGCATCTGGAACACTGAAGCTTTCTTT.

The genes are TRBV19 and TRBJ1-4, with a possible D match to TRBD1 (6 bases). The CDR3 runs to 14 residues. Looked up from germline, CDR1 is LNHDA and CDR2 is SQIVND (reference sequence). V lost 4 bases, J lost 5 bases, and 11 bases lay in between. This chain's CDR3 is CASSRSQGNEKLFF. DNA for the CDR3: TGTGCCAGTAGTAGGTCCCAGGGGAATGAAAAACTGTTTTTT.

The V and J genes are TRBV9 and TRBJ2-3, with 11 bases identical to TRBD1. Germline CDR1 and CDR2: SGDLS and YYNGEE. This CDR3 is built from 15 residues. Unmatched junction bases numbered 5, after V lost 0 bases and J lost 8 bases. The CDR3 DNA sequence: TGTGCCAGCAGCGTAGAGGGACAGGGGGTAGGTACGCAGTATTTT. Encoded protein: CASSVEGQGVGTQYF.

A single count supports this clone. The V call is TRBV27, the J call TRBJ2-3; D unresolved. Germline V lookup: CDR1 MNHEY, CDR2 SMNVEV (reference sequence). Trimming left V 3 bases short and J 2 bases short, with 6 bases between. The CDR3 has 13 residues. The CDR3, as DNA: TGTGCCAGCAGTTTCGCGTTCACAGATACGCAGTATTTT. As protein: CASSFAFTDTQYF.

On this clone: This sample also contains other DNA sequences that code for the same CDR3. The J gene is TRBJ2-5, the V gene TRBV5-4; no reliable D call. The germline V gene has CDR1 SGHNT and CDR2 YYREEE (reference sequence). Deletions cut 2 bases from V and 2 bases from J, with 7 bases between. The CDR3 contains 13 residues. The CDR3 DNA sequence: TGTGCCAGCAGCTTCGGGTTACAAGAGACCCAGTACTTC. Its protein product is CASSFGLQETQYF.

This clone was picked up one time. The same CDR3 can be traced to other DNA sequences in this sample. The chain employs TRBV5-1 and TRBJ2-2, with 11 bases identical to TRBD2. The CDR3 spans 17 residues. Looked up from germline, CDR1 is SGHRS and CDR2 is YFSETQ. V was clipped by 0 bases and J by 3 bases; unmatched bases: 4. CDR3 sequence: CASSLALAGGDTGELFF. The CDR3 DNA follows: TGCGCCAGCAGCTTGGCCTTAGCGGGAGGGGACACCGGGGAGCTGTTTTTT.

The chain couples TRBV9 to TRBJ2-1, with D unclear. CDR1 is SGDLS, CDR2 YYNGEE, per germline. This CDR3 comprises 13 residues. V dropped 0 bases and J dropped 6 bases, with 7 bases sitting between them. The DNA of the CDR3 is TGTGCCAGCAGCGTAGCGGCCACCAATGAGCAGTTCTTC. It translates to CASSVAATNEQFF.

The chain employs TRBV11-1 and TRBJ2-3; 7 bases match TRBD2. Per germline, CDR1 SGHAT and CDR2 FQDESV (reference sequence). The CDR3 spans 16 residues. The junction had 16 bases not matched to a gene; V was cut back by 5 bases and J by 8 bases. CDR3 DNA: TGTGCCAGCAGCCCAAGGACTAGGCCTCTTAGCGGTACGCAGTATTTT. Protein: CASSPRTRPLSGTQYF.

The rearrangement uses TRBV11-2 and TRBJ1-1, with 7 nucleotides matching TRBD1. J gave up 6 bases and V 4 bases, and 8 bases lay outside the gene matches. This CDR3 region has 14 residues. Germline V gene sequence: CDR1 SGHAT, CDR2 FQNNGV. CDR3 sequence: CASSSYRGRPEAFF. For the CDR3, the DNA is TGTGCCAGCAGCTCCTACAGGGGAAGACCTGAAGCTTTCTTT.

Concerning this clone: Other DNA sequences in this specimen translate into the identical CDR3. The J gene is TRBJ1-5, the V gene TRBV19; 9 bases match TRBD1. Germline V lookup: CDR1 LNHDA, CDR2 SQIVND (reference sequence). The CDR3 has 13 amino acids. V shed 6 bases and J 6 bases; nucleotides not matched to a gene: 3. Written as DNA, the CDR3 is TGTGCCAGTAGGGACAGGGGTTCTCAGCCCCAGCATTTT. Translating gives CASRDRGSQPQHF.

This clone has just one count. This chain connects TRBV28 to TRBJ1-2; D is unresolved. CDR3 length: 12 residues. Germline V gene data show CDR1 as MDHEN and CDR2 as SYDVKM. Trimming took off 7 bases at V and 4 bases at J, with 10 bases between the two ends. CDR3 nucleotides: TGTGCCAGCACGACTTCGGGCTATGGCTACACCTTC. Its translation is CASTTSGYGYTF.

This chain links TRBV18 with TRBJ2-7; no definite D call. Trimming stripped 3 bases from V and 2 bases from J, with 11 bases between. Germline V CDR1 and CDR2: KGHSH, LQKENI. CDR3 size: 14 residues. CDR3 loop: CASSPMELTYEQYF. The CDR3, as DNA: TGTGCCAGCTCACCGATGGAGTTAACCTACGAGCAGTACTTC. The entire variable domain, with the rest obtained from reference TRBV18 and TRBJ2-7, is as follows: NAGVMQNPRHLVRRRGQEARLRCSPMKGHSHVYWYRQLPEEGLKFMVYLQKENIIDESGMPKERFSAEFPKEGPSILRIQQVVRGDSAAYFCASSPMELTYEQYFGPGTRLTVT.

The chain recombines TRBV28 with TRBJ2-7; no reliable D call. The V end lost 3 bases, the J end lost 7 bases, and 13 bases lay between the germline ends. The CDR3 totals 13 residues. Looked up from germline, CDR1 is MDHEN and CDR2 is SYDVKM. CDR3: CASSFGRRGEQYF. In nucleotides, the CDR3 is TGTGCCAGCAGTTTTGGGCGCCGAGGAGAGCAGTACTTC.

The chain couples TRBV27 to TRBJ2-5, with D unclear. The germline V gene has CDR1 MNHEY and CDR2 SMNVEV (reference sequence). The V gene lost 3 bases and the J gene lost 5 bases, with 16 bases spanning the gap. The CDR3 has 15 residues. In DNA, the CDR3 is TGTGCCAGCAGTTTGGGTTTTGGGTGGAAGGAGACCCAGTACTTC. As protein: CASSLGFGWKETQYF.

V and J are TRBV2 and TRBJ1-4; 7 bases agree with TRBD1. V lost 3 bases and J lost 5; bases outside the gene matches: 6. Germline CDR1 reads SNHLY; CDR2 reads FYNNEI. There are 15 residues in the CDR3. In nucleotides, the CDR3 is TGTGCCAGCAGTGAGCTGGGACAGCTAAATGAAAAACTGTTTTTT. It translates to CASSELGQLNEKLFF.

This chain joins TRBV7-2 and TRBJ2-1; TRBD1 matches at 10 bases. The CDR3 covers 15 residues. V dropped 4 bases and J dropped 7; count of bases not matched to a gene: 7. From germline, CDR1 is SGHTA and CDR2 FQGNSA. The CDR3 DNA reads TGTGCCAGCAGCTCGACAGGGGGCATAGTAAATGAGCAGTTCTTC. This sequence encodes CASSSTGGIVNEQFF.

In this sample, this clone turned up a few times. The chain carries TRBV30 and TRBJ1-2; D is undetermined. CDR3 length equals 13 residues. V lost 2 bases, J lost 8 bases, and 15 bases lay in between. Per germline, CDR1 GTSNPN and CDR2 SVGIG (reference sequence). This chain's CDR3 is CAWSTTPARGYTF. DNA for the CDR3: TGTGCCTGGAGTACGACACCGGCGAGGGGCTACACCTTC.

The chain has TRBV10-3 and TRBJ1-2, with D unresolved. Germline V CDR1 and CDR2: ENHRY, SYGVKD. The CDR3 is 17 residues long. Between the trimmed V and J ends, which lost 3 bases and 4 bases, there was a span of 21 bases. The CDR3 loop reads CAISEGSRIFSPYGYTF. As DNA, the CDR3 is TGTGCCATCAGTGAAGGTTCACGGATTTTTAGTCCCTATGGCTACACCTTC.

The rearrangement joins TRBV5-1 to TRBJ1-1, with 7 bases aligning to TRBD1. V shed 4 bases and J 3 bases; nucleotides not matched to a gene: 12. The CDR3 has 16 residues. Germline V gives CDR1 SGHRS, CDR2 YFSETQ. CDR3 sequence reads: CASSGITGEGDTEAFF. For the CDR3, the DNA is TGCGCCAGCAGCGGAATCACAGGGGAAGGGGACACTGAAGCTTTCTTT.

This rearrangement joins TRBV10-3 to TRBJ2-1; no clear D. With 4 bases removed from V and 7 bases from J, the gap between germline ends came to 5 bases. The CDR3 sequence is 11 residues long. Germline V gene lookup returns CDR1 ENHRY and CDR2 SYGVKD. CDR3 residues: CAISVENEQFF. The CDR3, as DNA: TGTGCCATCAGTGTAGAGAATGAGCAGTTCTTC.

Note on this clone: This same CDR3 is encoded by further DNA sequences in the sample. CDR3: CASSRDRDSYNEQFF. CDR3 bases: TGCGCCAGCAGCAGGGACAGGGACTCCTACAATGAGCAGTTCTTC. V usage is TRBV5-1 and J usage is TRBJ2-1; 9 positions match TRBD1. V gave up 4 bases and J gave up 0 bases; unmatched junction bases: 2. Per the germline V gene, CDR1 is SGHRS and CDR2 is YFSETQ. This CDR3 is 15 amino acids long.

CDR3 loop: CARNPRYQETQYF. The CDR3 nucleotides read TGTGCCAGAAATCCCAGGTACCAAGAGACCCAGTACTTC. The V call is TRBV5-3, the J call TRBJ2-5, with D unresolved. TRBV5-3 is flagged as an ORF with uncertain function. The CDR3 is 13 amino acids. V dropped 6 bases and J dropped 0 bases, with 9 bases sitting between them.

This chain uses TRBV7-9 with TRBJ1-4; D may be TRBD1 (5 bases). The CDR3 is made up of 12 amino acids. Germline values: CDR1 SEHNR, CDR2 FQNEAQ (reference sequence). V gave up 9 bases and J gave up 6 bases, with 11 bases separating them. CDR3 region: CARGQRDEKLFF. The CDR3 bases are TGTGCCAGGGGGCAGAGAGATGAAAAACTGTTTTTT.

The rearrangement uses TRBV4-1 and TRBJ2-3, with TRBD2 identical over 13 bases. The J segment lost 2 bases and the V segment lost 4 bases, leaving 6 bases of the junction unmatched. Germline V gives CDR1 MGHRA, CDR2 YSYEKL. The CDR3 is 17 amino acids. This CDR3 reads CASSLSGTSGNTDTQYF. CDR3 sequence (DNA): TGCGCCAGCAGCCTGAGCGGGACTAGCGGGAACACAGATACGCAGTATTTT.